These 26 T cell receptor beta chains were sequenced from one sample in a study of T-cell reconstitution after alpha-beta-depleted transplantation in children. It was with unique molecular identifiers that the TCRbeta library was prepared. Each CDR3 protein gets one entry after TCRdb re-called the PCR reads with MiXCR. The sample contains approximately 1,000,000 distinct CDR3 sequences, roughly 29% of which appear only once. The sequencing used PBMCs, mostly from graft donor cells, collected 360 days after TCRalphabeta/CD19-depleted stem cell transplant. Source of these receptors: a boy under two years old who had a stem cell transplant for SCID, so the T cells may come from the graft donor.

The chain is built from TRBV20-1 and TRBJ2-1; a possible D gene is TRBD2 (5 bases). Trimming removed 4 bases from V and 4 bases from J, with 14 bases in between. The CDR3 contains 14 residues. Germline V CDR1 and CDR2: DFQATT, SNEGSKA (reference sequence). The CDR3 nucleotides read TGCAGTGCTACGCTAGCCTCGGGATACAATGAGCAGTTCTTC. Its protein product is CSATLASGYNEQFF.

V is TRBV7-6 and J is TRBJ2-7; D is perhaps TRBD2 (6 bases). With 3 bases removed from V and 2 bases from J, the gap between germline ends came to 17 bases. The CDR3 length is 16 residues. Germline loops: CDR1 SGHVS, CDR2 FNYEAQ. In DNA, the CDR3 is TGTGCCAGCAGCTTGGACGGGGGTCCCAACCCCTACGAGCAGTACTTC. Protein product: CASSLDGGPNPYEQYF.

Only a few counts were recorded for this clonotype. The V gene is TRBV10-2, the J gene TRBJ1-3, with TRBD1 as a possible D gene (6 bases). Trimming took off 6 bases at V and 4 bases at J, with 10 bases between the two ends. CDR1 is WSHSY and CDR2 is SAAADI in the germline V gene. The CDR3 runs to 13 residues. CDR3 residues: CASRAGTGNTIYF. The CDR3 bases are TGCGCCAGCAGGGCAGGGACAGGAAACACCATATATTTT.

The CDR3 DNA reads TGTGCCAGCAGTGGTACAGGGGGCGTCAAAAACATTCAGTACTTC. Its translation: CASSGTGGVKNIQYF. The chain employs TRBV2 and TRBJ2-4; 9 bases agree with TRBD1. CDR3 length equals 15 residues. Trimming took 4 bases from V and 3 from J; bases not matched to a gene: 4. Germline CDR1 SNHLY, CDR2 FYNNEI.

This chain connects TRBV4-3 to TRBJ1-4, with D maybe TRBD1 (6 bases). The germline V gene encodes CDR1 LGHNA and CDR2 YSLEER. The CDR3 contains 17 residues. Trimming shortened V by 3 bases and J by 2 bases, and 16 bases separated the two germline ends. This CDR3 is CASSQGTGGGTNEKLFF. In DNA, the CDR3 is TGCGCCAGCAGCCAGGGGACGGGGGGCGGGACTAATGAAAAACTGTTTTTT.

This clonotype has more than one count but fewer than ten. This chain joins TRBV11-2 and TRBJ2-3; tentative D call: TRBD2 (7 bases). The CDR3 length is 16 residues. Trimming left V 3 bases short and J 2 bases short, with 15 bases between. Per germline, CDR1 SGHAT and CDR2 FQNNGV. CDR3 sequence: CASSFRGAGYTDTQYF. The CDR3 DNA reads as TGTGCCAGCAGCTTCCGGGGGGCGGGGTACACAGATACGCAGTATTTT.

This rearrangement joins TRBV4-1 to TRBJ2-7, with TRBD2 as a possible D gene (7 bases). V lost 1 base and J 0 bases, leaving 13 bases between the germline ends. This CDR3 has 16 residues. The V gene's germline CDR1 is MGHRA and CDR2 YSYEKL. CDR3 amino acids: CASSQVRGGDSYEQYF. The DNA for the CDR3 is TGCGCCAGCAGCCAAGTCCGAGGGGGGGACTCCTACGAGCAGTACTTC.

This chain connects TRBV12-3 or TRBV12-4 to TRBJ1-4; unclear D gene. Trimming stripped 7 bases from V and 5 bases from J, with 17 bases between. The length of the CDR3 is 15 residues. CDR3 DNA sequence: TGTGCCAGCACTGGGTCGGTCGGAGCAAATGAAAAACTGTTTTTT. This translates into CASTGSVGANEKLFF.

This clonotype has a handful of counts. The chain couples TRBV12-3 or TRBV12-4 to TRBJ2-3, with D unclear. The CDR3 has 12 residues. V was clipped by 5 bases and J by 2 bases, with 5 bases between them. The CDR3 region has the DNA TGTGCCAGCAGTGATCACACAGATACGCAGTATTTT. Its translation: CASSDHTDTQYF.

This clonotype was counted between two and nine times. This sequence joins TRBV7-9 and TRBJ2-2; D unclear. This CDR3 has 14 residues. CDR1 and CDR2 from the germline V gene are SEHNR and FQNEAQ (reference sequence). Trimming removed 3 bases at V and 6 bases at J, with 11 bases between. DNA for the CDR3: TGTGCCAGCAGCTTCTCCCCAAGATCCGGGGAGCTGTTTTTT. As protein: CASSFSPRSGELFF.

This clonotype was found a few times. The V call is TRBV27, the J call TRBJ2-2; 8 nucleotides align to TRBD1. The ends lost 6 bases at V and 7 bases at J; junction bases unmatched: 7. CDR3 size: 14 residues. Germline CDR1 MNHEY, CDR2 SMNVEV (reference sequence). DNA for the CDR3: TGTGCCAGCAGCAAACAGGGGGTGGGCGGGGAGCTGTTTTTT. This gives the protein CASSKQGVGGELFF.

V and J are TRBV5-1 and TRBJ2-3; TRBD1 agrees at 8 bases. Germline-derived CDR1 and CDR2 are SGHRS and YFSETQ. The CDR3 runs 17 residues. V dropped 0 bases and J dropped 2; count of bases not matched to a gene: 8. CDR3 amino acids: CASSLVPDRGSTDTQYF. The CDR3 DNA follows: TGCGCCAGCAGCTTGGTACCAGACAGGGGATCCACAGATACGCAGTATTTT.

V is TRBV7-9 and J is TRBJ1-4; D is unclear. The germline V gene has CDR1 SEHNR and CDR2 FQNEAQ (reference sequence). CDR3 length: 14 amino acids. The V gene lost 1 base and the J gene lost 8 bases, with 11 bases spanning the gap. The CDR3 coding sequence is TGTGCCAGCAGCTTAGTCGCCGGAAGGGAAAAACTGTTTTTT. It yields the protein CASSLVAGREKLFF.

CDR3 region: CASSPLSAQGNTEAFF. As DNA, the CDR3 is TGCGCCAGCAGCCCCCTTTCAGCCCAGGGGAACACTGAAGCTTTCTTT. The rearrangement joins TRBV5-1 to TRBJ1-1, with a possible D match to TRBD1 (5 bases). The CDR3 contains 16 residues. The V and J ends lost 4 bases and 1 base respectively, with 17 bases between them. Looked up from germline, CDR1 is SGHRS and CDR2 is YFSETQ.

The chain employs TRBV12-3 or TRBV12-4 and TRBJ1-5; 11 nucleotides line up with TRBD1. The CDR3 sequence is 18 residues long. With V trimmed by 6 bases and J by 1 base, 11 bases remained unmatched. The CDR3 is CASRLGTGGVLSNQPQHF. The CDR3 bases are TGTGCCAGCAGGCTCGGGACAGGGGGTGTGTTGAGCAATCAGCCCCAGCATTTT.

J is TRBJ1-3 and V is TRBV5-1; no firm D call. The CDR3 has 16 residues. Per the germline V gene, CDR1 is SGHRS and CDR2 is YFSETQ. Trimming cost V 2 bases and J 2 bases, with 14 bases left between them. As DNA, the CDR3 is TGCGCCAGCAGCTTTCTTGCGATCAAGACTGGAAACACCATATATTTT. Translated, it gives CASSFLAIKTGNTIYF.

This clonotype has a single count. This chain uses TRBV5-1 with TRBJ2-5, with TRBD2 matching over 8 bases. The germline gives CDR1 SGHRS, CDR2 YFSETQ. The CDR3 has 16 residues. After removal of 0 bases from V and 5 bases from J, the junction contained 9 bases not matched to a gene. The CDR3 DNA reads TGCGCCAGCAGCTTGGACCTGCGGGGGGTATCGGAGACCCAGTACTTC. Translating gives CASSLDLRGVSETQYF.

The chain joins TRBV4-2 to TRBJ2-1; no definite D call. Trimming cost V 1 base and J 1 base, with 11 bases left between them. In germline, CDR1 is LGHNA, CDR2 YNFKEQ. This CDR3 has 16 amino acids. CDR3: CASSQGDGWSYNEQFF. As DNA, the CDR3 is TGTGCCAGCAGCCAAGGAGATGGGTGGTCCTACAATGAGCAGTTCTTC.

The chain couples TRBV28 to TRBJ2-7; 11 bases are shared with TRBD1. The CDR3 is made up of 15 amino acids. The J segment lost 4 bases and the V segment lost 6 bases, leaving 8 bases of the junction unmatched. Germline lookup yields CDR1 MDHEN and CDR2 SYDVKM. The CDR3 reads CASRNPGQGAYEQYF. In DNA form, the CDR3 reads TGTGCCAGCAGGAATCCTGGACAGGGGGCGTACGAGCAGTACTTC.

This clonotype was recorded a few times. The V call is TRBV20-1, the J call TRBJ2-5; TRBD1 is a possible D gene (5 bases). Trimming took 3 bases from V and 4 from J, leaving 9 bases between them. Germline loops: CDR1 DFQATT, CDR2 SNEGSKA (reference sequence). CDR3 length equals 12 residues. The CDR3 coding sequence is TGCAGTGCTAGGTCCAGGGCAGAGACCCAGTACTTC. Residues: CSARSRAETQYF.

This clonotype was seen only once. The V and J genes are TRBV5-1 and TRBJ2-5; D ambiguous. V lost 4 bases, J lost 0 bases, and 10 bases lay in between. The CDR3 totals 14 residues. In germline, CDR1 is SGHRS, CDR2 YFSETQ. The CDR3 loop reads CASSPDPNQETQYF. For the CDR3, the DNA is TGCGCCAGCAGCCCCGACCCGAACCAAGAGACCCAGTACTTC.

This chain uses TRBV2 with TRBJ2-1, with D uncertain. CDR3 length: 13 amino acids. V was cut by 4 bases and J by 5 bases, with 9 bases left in between. The germline V gene has CDR1 SNHLY and CDR2 FYNNEI. CDR3 bases: TGTGCCAGCAGTGTCTGGGCCAACAATGAGCAGTTCTTC. Amino acids: CASSVWANNEQFF.

The V call is TRBV5-1, the J call TRBJ2-2; 12 bases agree with TRBD2. The CDR3 is 17 residues long. Germline CDR1 SGHRS, CDR2 YFSETQ. Trimming at V came to 4 bases and at J to 11 bases, leaving 15 bases not matched to a gene. CDR3 nucleotide sequence: TGCGCCAGCAGCCAACCTAGCGGGGGGGCCCGAGTTCGCGAGCTGTTTTTT. It yields the protein CASSQPSGGARVRELFF.

This clonotype was observed a few times. The chain uses TRBV24-1 and TRBJ1-1, with TRBD1 matching over 8 bases. Per the germline V gene, CDR1 is KGHDR and CDR2 is SFDVKD. The CDR3 covers 15 residues. V shed 7 bases and J 5 bases; nucleotides not matched to a gene: 11. The CDR3 nucleotides read TGTGCCACCAGAAGGTTGACAGGGGAAGTTACTGAAGCTTTCTTT. Amino acid sequence: CATRRLTGEVTEAFF.

This clonotype was picked up a small number of times. The V and J genes are TRBV3-1 and TRBJ2-7; no definite D call. The CDR3 sequence is 15 residues long. V gave up 0 bases and J gave up 3 bases, with 12 bases separating them. Germline V gives CDR1 LGHDT, CDR2 YNNKEL (reference sequence). The CDR3 reads CASSQDIGGDYEQYF. CDR3 sequence (DNA): TGTGCCAGCAGCCAAGATATCGGCGGTGACTACGAGCAGTACTTC.

DNA for the CDR3: TGCAGTGCTCCCTTGGGCGGGGGTTGGATAGAAGATACGCAGTATTTT. Protein product: CSAPLGGGWIEDTQYF. The chain couples TRBV20-1 to TRBJ2-3; 7 bases are shared with TRBD2. CDR3 length equals 16 residues. The germline V gene encodes CDR1 DFQATT and CDR2 SNEGSKA (reference sequence). The V gene end was trimmed by 5 bases and the J gene end by 5 bases; junction bases not matched to a gene: 16.